A selection of T cell receptor beta chains follows, all from one sample in a study of graft-versus-host responses after intestinal transplantation. The protocol was immunoSEQ multiplex PCR, while the TCRdb copy is restricted to in-frame clones and leaves out a portion. The data contain around 120,000 clones, about nine tenths of them singletons. For these receptors, no antigen is known. Sequences were derived from unstimulated CD4+ T cells sorted from spleen or lymph node cells, sampled before intestinal transplant. These TCRs come from a human donor who received an intestinal transplant. The CDR3 runs from the conserved cysteine through the conserved F or W. D genes are given only for firm matches. The listing skips clone size in some rows; elsewhere it reads once, few, many or a size class.

size	V	D	J	DNA	CDR3
NA	TRBV27	NA	TRBJ1-4	TGTGCCAGCAGTTCGGAACAGGGCTGGGAAAAACTGTTTTTT	CASSSEQGWEKLFF
NA	TRBV30	TRBD2	TRBJ2-1	TGTGCCTGGAGTGGAGAGCGGGAGCGGTCCTACAATGAGCAGTTCTTC	CAWSGERERSYNEQFF
NA	TRBV18	NA	TRBJ2-1	TGTGCCAGCTCACTCAACAGGGCCAGCTCCTACAATGAGCAGTTCTTC	CASSLNRASSYNEQFF
few	TRBV5-1	NA	TRBJ2-1	TGCGCCAGCAGCTGGCGGGATGGGGGCAATGAGCAGTTCTTC	CASSWRDGGNEQFF
NA	TRBV7-2	TRBD1	TRBJ2-7	TGTGCCAGCAGCTTAGCTGGAACAGGGGGCTACGAGCAGTACTTC	CASSLAGTGGYEQYF
NA	TRBV27	NA	TRBJ2-7	TGTGCCAGCAGCGCTCACAGGGTGGGCTCCTACGAGCAGTACTTC	CASSAHRVGSYEQYF
NA	TRBV11-2	TRBD2	TRBJ2-4	TGTGCCAGCAGCTTGGGCTTAGCGGGGGACTTAGCCAAAAACATTCAGTACTTC	CASSLGLAGDLAKNIQYF
NA	TRBV5-1	TRBD2	TRBJ2-7	TGCGCCAGCAGCTTGACTAGCGGGAGTTACGAGCAGTACTTC	CASSLTSGSYEQYF
NA	TRBV5-1	NA	TRBJ2-1	TGCGCCAGCAGCTTTGACACCCCCTCCTACAATGAGCAGTTCTTC	CASSFDTPSYNEQFF
NA	TRBV4-3	NA	TRBJ1-1	TGCGCCAGCAGCCAAGAGGTTGGTAGGGGCACTGAAGCTTTCTTT	CASSQEVGRGTEAFF
NA	TRBV5-1	NA	TRBJ2-1	TGCGCCAGCAGCTTTGTTGGGGGGAATGAGCAGTTCTTC	CASSFVGGNEQFF